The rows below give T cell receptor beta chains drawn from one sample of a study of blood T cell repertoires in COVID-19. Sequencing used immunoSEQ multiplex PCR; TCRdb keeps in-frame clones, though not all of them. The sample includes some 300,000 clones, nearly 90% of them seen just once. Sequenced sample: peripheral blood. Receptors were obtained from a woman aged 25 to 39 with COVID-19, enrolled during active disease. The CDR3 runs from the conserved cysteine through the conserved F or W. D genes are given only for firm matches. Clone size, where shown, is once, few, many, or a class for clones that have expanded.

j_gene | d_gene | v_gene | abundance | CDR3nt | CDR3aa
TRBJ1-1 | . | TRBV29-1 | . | TGCAGCGCTGCCTGGGCCAGGGGAACTGAAGCTTTCTTT | CSAAWARGTEAFF
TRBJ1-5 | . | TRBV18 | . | TGTGCCAGCTCACCTGCGGGGCGGCAGCCCCAGCATTTT | CASSPAGRQPQHF
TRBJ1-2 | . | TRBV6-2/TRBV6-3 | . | TGTGCCAGCAGTTACTCGAGTGTCGACATCTATGGCTACACCTTC | CASSYSSVDIYGYTF
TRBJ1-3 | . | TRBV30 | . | TGTGCCTGGAGTCCCGACAGAATAAGGGGAAACACCATATATTTT | CAWSPDRIRGNTIYF
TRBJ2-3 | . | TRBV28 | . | TGTGCCAGCAGTCCGCCTGGAGGGTATACGCAGTATTTT | CASSPPGGYTQYF
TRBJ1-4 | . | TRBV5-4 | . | TGTGCCAGCAGCTTGGGGCGGGTTAGTGAAAAACTGTTTTTT | CASSLGRVSEKLFF
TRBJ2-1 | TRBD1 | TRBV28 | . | TGTGCCGCCGGGACAGGGGGGAGACCTGAGCAGTTCTTC | CAAGTGGRPEQFF
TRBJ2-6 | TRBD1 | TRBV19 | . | TGTGCCAGTAGTACTATGACAGGGGGGCAAGCTGGGGCCAACGTCCTGACTTTC | CASSTMTGGQAGANVLTF
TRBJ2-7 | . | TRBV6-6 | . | TGTGCCAGCAGCCCCCCCGGGTACGAGCAGTACTTC | CASSPPGYEQYF
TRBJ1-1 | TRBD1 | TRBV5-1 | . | TGCGCCAGCAGCCCAGACAGGGGGCCCACTGAAGCTTTCTTT | CASSPDRGPTEAFF
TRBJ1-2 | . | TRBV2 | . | TGTGCCAGCAGTGCTGCAGGATTATATGGCTACACCTTC | CASSAAGLYGYTF
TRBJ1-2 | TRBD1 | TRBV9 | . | TGTGCCAGCAGCTTGCCCGACAGGGTGGATGGCTACACCTTC | CASSLPDRVDGYTF
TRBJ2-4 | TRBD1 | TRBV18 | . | TGTGCCAGCTCAGGGCAGGGGGACATTCAGTACTTC | CASSGQGDIQYF
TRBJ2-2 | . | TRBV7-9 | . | TGTGCCAGCAGCCCCCGGGAAGCGATGAACACCGGGGAGCTGTTTTTT | CASSPREAMNTGELFF
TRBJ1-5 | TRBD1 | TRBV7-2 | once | TGTGCCAGCAGCTTAGTAGGGGGCGCAAGCAATCAGCCCCAGCATTTT | CASSLVGGASNQPQHF
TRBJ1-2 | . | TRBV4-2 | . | TGTGCCAGCAGCCAAGGAGGGGGGGGCAGGGAATATGGCTACACCTTC | CASSQGGGGREYGYTF
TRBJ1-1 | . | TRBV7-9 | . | TGTGCCAGCAGCTTAACAGTGAACACTGAAGCTTTCTTT | CASSLTVNTEAFF
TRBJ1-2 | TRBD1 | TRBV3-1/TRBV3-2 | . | TGTGCCAGCAGCCGAACAGGGGACCCCAACTATGGCTACACCTTC | CASSRTGDPNYGYTF
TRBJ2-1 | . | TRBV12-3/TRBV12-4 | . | TGTGCCAGCAGCACCAGGGATTACAATGAGCAGTTCTTC | CASSTRDYNEQFF
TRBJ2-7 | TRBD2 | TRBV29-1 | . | TGCAGCGTTTCGGGACTAGCGGGGGTGCCCGCCCCAATCTACGAGCAGTACTTC | CSVSGLAGVPAPIYEQYF
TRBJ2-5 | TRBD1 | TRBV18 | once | TGTGCCAGCTCACCCCAGCCGACAGGGGAGGAGACCCAGTACTTC | CASSPQPTGEETQYF
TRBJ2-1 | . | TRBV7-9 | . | TGTGCCAGCAGTCCTCCACCCGGGGTCTCCTCCTACAATGAGCAGTTCTTC | CASSPPPGVSSYNEQFF
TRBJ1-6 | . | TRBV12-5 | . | TGTGCTAGTGGTCAACATTTCAGTCCGGGGGAAACCCTCCACTTT | CASGQHFSPGETLHF
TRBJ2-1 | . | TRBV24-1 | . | TGTGCCACCAGTGATTCTAACAGGAATGAGCAGTTCTTC | CATSDSNRNEQFF
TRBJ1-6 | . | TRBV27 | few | TGTGCCAGCGGAGACTATAATTCACCCCTCCACTTT | CASGDYNSPLHF
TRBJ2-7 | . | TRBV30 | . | TGTGCCTGGAGTGGAGCGGCATACGAGCAGTACTTC | CAWSGAAYEQYF
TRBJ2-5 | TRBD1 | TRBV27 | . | TGTGCCAGCACCGAAAGGCTTACAGGGGGCTCTGGGACCCAGTACTTC | CASTERLTGGSGTQYF